Listed here are 32 T cell receptor beta chains from one sample, sequenced in a study of metastatic and nonmetastatic thyroid tumors. Every patient was untreated before thyroid surgery. TCRdb reprocessed the PCR reads using MiXCR. Of more than 90,000 clones listed, 9.5% to 15% are singletons. The sequenced material came from blood. The receptors derive from a female donor with papillary thyroid cancer or a benign thyroid nodule (not recorded which). Some clones in this sample may be carry-over from other donors' samples.

This clone was seen many times. The chain uses TRBV12-3 or TRBV12-4 and TRBJ2-1; 13 bases agree with TRBD2. This CDR3 has 14 residues. Trimming at V came to 5 bases and at J to 9 bases, leaving 4 bases not matched to a gene. The CDR3 sequence is CASSPGLAGVEQFF. The DNA for the CDR3 is TGTGCCAGCAGTCCCGGACTAGCGGGAGTTGAGCAGTTCTTC.

This sequence joins TRBV5-5 and TRBJ1-1; no definite D call. CDR1 is SGHKS and CDR2 is YYEKEE in the germline V gene (reference sequence). The CDR3 has 16 residues. Trimming cost V 3 bases and J 0 bases, with 15 bases left between them. In nucleotides, the CDR3 is TGTGCCAGCAGCTCTCAAGCCGCCCTAATGAACACTGAAGCTTTCTTT. This codes for CASSSQAALMNTEAFF. The whole variable domain, remainder taken from reference TRBV5-5 and TRBJ1-1, is DAGVTQSPTHLIKTRGQQVTLRCSPISGHKSVSWYQQVLGQGPQFIFQYYEKEERGRGNFPDRFSARQFPNYSSELNVNALLLGDSALYLCASSSQAALMNTEAFFGQGTRLTVV.

This clone was recorded many times. The rearrangement uses TRBV2 and TRBJ2-2; no clear D. Germline lookup yields CDR1 SNHLY and CDR2 FYNNEI. V shed 6 bases and J shed 0 bases, with 11 bases lying between them. The CDR3 length is 15 residues. The CDR3 sequence is CASSLLRTNTGELFF. Written as DNA, the CDR3 is TGTGCCAGCAGCCTTTTAAGAACGAACACCGGGGAGCTGTTTTTT.

Many counts were recorded for this clone. V usage is TRBV6-2 or TRBV6-3 and J usage is TRBJ2-1; TRBD2 might be the D (6 bases). Germline CDR1 and CDR2: MNHEY and SVGEGT. CDR3 length: 15 amino acids. Trimming took off 5 bases at V and 5 bases at J, with 16 bases between the two ends. The CDR3 DNA sequence: TGTGCCAGCAGTCTATTTTCGGGACTCAACAATGAGCAGTTCTTC. This gives the protein CASSLFSGLNNEQFF.

The table lists this clone with many counts. The V call is TRBV5-1, the J call TRBJ2-3; D unresolved. V was pared by 0 bases and J by 4 bases, with 6 bases between. The CDR3 contains 13 residues. The germline V gene encodes CDR1 SGHRS and CDR2 YFSETQ. In DNA, the CDR3 is TGCGCCAGCAGCTTGGACAGACCAGATACGCAGTATTTT. Translation: CASSLDRPDTQYF.

There are many counts of this clone. The chain links TRBV19 to TRBJ1-2; D perhaps matches TRBD1 (6 bases). This CDR3 is 14 amino acids long. V was trimmed by 6 bases and J by 1 base, leaving 12 bases between them. Germline CDR1 reads LNHDA; CDR2 reads SQIVND (reference sequence). The CDR3 is CASRPGQYNYGYTF. The CDR3 bases are TGTGCCAGTAGACCGGGACAATATAACTATGGCTACACCTTC.

Turning to this clone: A much larger clone lies a single base off, so this may be a read error. The genes are TRBV5-1 and TRBJ2-2; D gene uncertain. The V and J ends lost 0 bases and 1 base respectively, with 7 bases between them. The CDR3 has 15 amino acids. Germline assignment: CDR1 SGHRS and CDR2 YFSETQ. The DNA for the CDR3 is TGCGCCAGCAGCTTGGGGATACTGAACACCGGGGAGCTGTTTTTT. This gives the protein CASSLGILNTGELFF.

This sequence joins TRBV11-2 and TRBJ2-7, with D possibly being TRBD2 (5 bases). This CDR3 region has 12 residues. Germline CDR1 reads SGHAT; CDR2 reads FQNNGV. V was clipped by 1 base and J by 5 bases, with 6 bases between them. DNA for the CDR3: TGTGCCAGCAGCTTAGTCGGGAACGAGCAGTACTTC. Translated, it gives CASSLVGNEQYF.

The table lists this clone with many counts. The V gene is TRBV7-9, the J gene TRBJ1-1; D is ambiguous. Trimming removed 1 base at V and 6 bases at J, with 6 bases between. The germline V gene encodes CDR1 SEHNR and CDR2 FQNEAQ (reference sequence). The CDR3 is made up of 12 amino acids. CDR3: CASSLGQAEAFF. The CDR3 nucleotides read TGTGCCAGCAGCTTAGGGCAGGCTGAAGCTTTCTTT.

In its sample, this clone was seen many times. The chain is built from TRBV28 and TRBJ1-5; D not certain. The germline CDR1 and CDR2 sequences are MDHEN and SYDVKM. The CDR3 is 14 residues long. The germline V and J ends were trimmed by 8 bases and 1 base, with 12 bases remaining between them. As DNA, the CDR3 is TGTGCCAGCCAAATGGGAGGAAGCAATCAGCCCCAGCATTTT. Encoded protein: CASQMGGSNQPQHF.

The chain is built from TRBV18 and TRBJ2-5; 8 bases agree with TRBD2. The germline gives CDR1 KGHSH, CDR2 LQKENI. CDR3 length: 15 amino acids. The trim removed 3 bases at V and 2 bases at J, leaving 5 bases unmatched. The CDR3 DNA follows: TGTGCCAGCTCACCCGGGACTAGAATTCAAGAGACCCAGTACTTC. It specifies CASSPGTRIQETQYF.

The chain is built from TRBV2 and TRBJ2-1; TRBD1 aligns across 11 bases. The CDR3 is 17 amino acids. CDR1 SNHLY and CDR2 FYNNEI come from the germline V gene. Trimming took 6 bases from V and 6 from J; bases not matched to a gene: 13. CDR3 in DNA: TGTGCCAGCAGCCGGGACAGGGGGACCGGGACTACCAATGAGCAGTTCTTC. It yields the protein CASSRDRGTGTTNEQFF.

This clone was detected only a few times. The genes are TRBV19 and TRBJ2-7, with D perhaps TRBD1 (6 bases). Looked up from germline, CDR1 is LNHDA and CDR2 is SQIVND (reference sequence). V lost 3 bases, J lost 6 bases, and 9 bases lay in between. The CDR3 has 12 residues. The CDR3 loop reads CASSIEGVEQYF. DNA for the CDR3: TGTGCCAGTAGTATTGAGGGGGTCGAGCAGTACTTC.

This clone was seen at least ten times. The chain couples TRBV28 to TRBJ1-2; D is perhaps TRBD1 (6 bases). The ends were cut back, 4 bases at V and 7 bases at J, with 13 bases in the middle. CDR3 length: 13 amino acids. The V gene's germline CDR1 is MDHEN and CDR2 SYDVKM. CDR3 sequence: CASSSPWGLGYTF. The CDR3 DNA sequence: TGTGCCAGCAGTTCCCCCTGGGGGCTTGGCTACACCTTC.

The sample holds many counts of this clone. The V call is TRBV20-1, the J call TRBJ2-7; 8 bases agree with TRBD2. The germline V gene has CDR1 DFQATT and CDR2 SNEGSKA (reference sequence). This CDR3 has 15 residues. V lost 3 bases, J lost 4 bases, and 11 bases stayed unmatched. The CDR3 here is CSASETGGPEYEQYF. CDR3 DNA sequence: TGCAGTGCTAGCGAGACGGGAGGGCCGGAATACGAGCAGTACTTC.

This clone was found many times. This chain links TRBV6-5 with TRBJ1-2; D call uncertain. The V gene's germline CDR1 is MNHEY and CDR2 SVGAGI. The CDR3 is 13 residues long. Trimming took 2 bases from V and 4 from J, leaving 8 bases between them. In DNA, the CDR3 is TGTGCCAGCAGTTACAGTGGTAGCTATGGCTACACCTTC. Protein product: CASSYSGSYGYTF.

This clone was observed many times. This CDR3 is CASSSSGRAAGELFF. The CDR3, as DNA: TGTGCCAGCTCTTCTAGCGGGAGGGCCGCCGGGGAGCTGTTTTTT. The chain carries TRBV6-1 and TRBJ2-2; 12 bases line up with TRBD2. Germline CDR1 reads MNHNS; CDR2 reads SASEGT. This CDR3 is built from 15 residues. The V and J ends lost 8 bases and 6 bases, in that order; junction bases with no gene match: 7.

The rearrangement links TRBV2 to TRBJ1-1; the D gene is possibly TRBD1 (5 bases). Trimming left V 8 bases short and J 3 bases short, with 13 bases between. There are 13 residues in the CDR3. CDR1 and CDR2 (germline): SNHLY, FYNNEI. The CDR3 loop is CASDQQVDTEAFF. For the CDR3, the DNA is TGTGCCAGCGACCAACAGGTGGACACTGAAGCTTTCTTT. The variable domain in full, completed from reference TRBV2 and TRBJ1-1, reads EPEVTQTPSHQVTQMGQEVILRCVPISNHLYFYWYRQILGQKVEFLVSFYNNEISEKSEIFDDQFSVERPDGSNFTLKIRSTKLEDSAMYFCASDQQVDTEAFFGQGTRLTVV.

This clone came up many times. V is TRBV7-3 and J is TRBJ2-1; 8 bases line up with TRBD2. The CDR3 totals 21 residues. The J segment lost 0 bases and the V segment lost 4 bases, leaving 20 bases of the junction unmatched. Germline CDR1 reads SGHTA; CDR2 reads FQGTGA. The CDR3 nucleotides are TGTGCCAGCAGCTCCCGTCCGGCTAGCGGGTTGCTAATTAGCTCCTACAATGAGCAGTTCTTC. Translated: CASSSRPASGLLISSYNEQFF.

The table lists this clone with many counts. This chain connects TRBV2 to TRBJ2-3; 7 bases map to TRBD1. CDR3 size: 12 residues. Trimming took 6 bases from V and 4 from J; bases not matched to a gene: 1. Germline values: CDR1 SNHLY, CDR2 FYNNEI. The DNA of the CDR3 is TGTGCCAGCAGACAGGGGTCAGATACGCAGTATTTT. Encoded protein: CASRQGSDTQYF.

This clone was recorded at least ten times. The chain employs TRBV30 and TRBJ2-5; 8 nucleotides align to TRBD1. CDR1 and CDR2 from the germline V gene are GTSNPN and SVGIG (reference sequence). The length of the CDR3 is 15 residues. V shed 7 bases, J shed 0 bases, and the junction held 10 bases outside the gene matches. Here the CDR3 DNA reads TGTGCCTTGACAGGGGCCAGGCAGGACCAAGAGACCCAGTACTTC. Its protein product is CALTGARQDQETQYF.

This clone was seen at least ten times. V usage is TRBV19 and J usage is TRBJ2-3; 13 bases are a match to TRBD2. This CDR3 is built from 16 residues. The junction had 2 bases not matched to a gene; V was cut back by 3 bases and J by 2 bases. The germline V gene encodes CDR1 LNHDA and CDR2 SQIVND (reference sequence). The CDR3 protein is CASSMGLAGSTDTQYF. The CDR3, as DNA: TGTGCCAGTAGTATGGGACTAGCGGGATCCACAGATACGCAGTATTTT.

Many counts were recorded for this clone. The CDR3 DNA follows: TGTGCCTGGGGATTGACCGGGACATCCGGGGAGCTGTTTTTT. Encoded protein: CAWGLTGTSGELFF. The V gene is TRBV30, the J gene TRBJ2-2; D might be TRBD1 (6 bases). With 5 bases removed from V and 6 bases from J, the gap between germline ends came to 16 bases. Germline-derived CDR1 and CDR2 are GTSNPN and SVGIG (reference sequence). The CDR3 sequence is 14 residues long.

This clone was observed many times. The V call is TRBV29-1, the J call TRBJ1-2; 7 bases are a match to TRBD1. J gave up 2 bases and V 7 bases, and 7 bases lay outside the gene matches. The CDR3 sequence is 13 residues long. Germline V gene sequence: CDR1 SQVTM, CDR2 ANQGSEA. CDR3 sequence (DNA): TGCAGCGCCCAGGGGGGGAACAACTATGGCTACACCTTC. Translating gives CSAQGGNNYGYTF.

This clone was recorded many times. This sequence joins TRBV19 and TRBJ1-2; 8 nucleotides line up with TRBD1. The CDR3 is 13 residues long. Trimming took 3 bases from V and 8 from J; bases not matched to a gene: 5. Germline-derived CDR1 and CDR2 are LNHDA and SQIVND (reference sequence). The CDR3 sequence is CASSMRTGFGYTF. CDR3 nucleotides: TGTGCCAGTAGTATGCGGACAGGGTTCGGCTACACCTTC.

The sample holds many counts of this clone. The chain carries TRBV20-1 and TRBJ2-2; 7 nucleotides line up with TRBD1. Per the germline V gene, CDR1 is DFQATT and CDR2 is SNEGSKA (reference sequence). The junction had 3 bases not matched to a gene; V was cut back by 5 bases and J by 6 bases. CDR3 size: 12 residues. In DNA form, the CDR3 reads TGCAGTGCTTGGACAGGCTCCGGGGAGCTGTTTTTT. Its translation: CSAWTGSGELFF.

This clone was picked up many times. This sequence joins TRBV7-8 and TRBJ1-5; D is perhaps TRBD1 (5 bases). The CDR3 has 17 residues. Between the trimmed V and J ends, which lost 1 base and 0 bases, there was a span of 13 bases. The germline CDR1 and CDR2 sequences are SGHVS and FQNEAQ. For the CDR3, the DNA is TGTGCCAGCAGCTTAGTAGGGGCAGGACCTAGCAATCAGCCCCAGCATTTT. Translated, it gives CASSLVGAGPSNQPQHF.

This clone was picked up many times. A much larger clonotype is one base distant, so this may be a read error. The chain joins TRBV6-1 to TRBJ1-5; no clear D. V was pared by 8 bases and J by 2 bases, with 16 bases between. Looked up from germline, CDR1 is MNHNS and CDR2 is SASEGT. This CDR3 has 15 amino acids. CDR3 protein: CASRQPSAGNQPQHF. DNA for the CDR3: TGTGCCAGCCGTCAGCCGAGTGCCGGCAATCAGCCCCAGCATTTT.

The chain employs TRBV30 and TRBJ1-6; a possible D gene is TRBD1 (5 bases). This CDR3 spans 16 amino acids. The V and J ends lost 3 bases and 10 bases respectively, with 22 bases between them. Germline CDR1 GTSNPN, CDR2 SVGIG (reference sequence). The CDR3 protein is CAWRNVQRGLVSPLHF. The CDR3 DNA sequence: TGTGCCTGGAGAAATGTACAGAGGGGATTGGTATCACCCCTCCACTTT.

This chain connects TRBV10-3 to TRBJ2-7, with D uncertain. Trimming left V 0 bases short and J 3 bases short, with 6 bases between. CDR1 ENHRY and CDR2 SYGVKD come from the germline V gene. The CDR3 is 13 residues long. CDR3 DNA: TGTGCCATCAGTGAGTCCACGAACTACGAGCAGTACTTC. Translating gives CAISESTNYEQYF.

V usage is TRBV20-1 and J usage is TRBJ2-7; 8 bases are shared with TRBD2. V dropped 7 bases and J dropped 5; count of bases not matched to a gene: 16. The CDR3 length is 15 residues. Germline assignment: CDR1 DFQATT and CDR2 SNEGSKA (reference sequence). CDR3 residues: CSDGPSGLGSHEQYF. The DNA of the CDR3 is TGCAGTGATGGACCCTCGGGACTAGGGTCCCACGAGCAGTACTTC.

This clone was observed many times. The rearrangement links TRBV3-1 to TRBJ2-7; maybe TRBD2 (6 bases). V dropped 2 bases and J dropped 6 bases, with 14 bases sitting between them. CDR1 LGHDT and CDR2 YNNKEL come from the germline V gene (reference sequence). The CDR3 is 14 amino acids. CDR3: CASSQTSRASEQYF. CDR3 bases: TGTGCCAGCAGCCAAACTAGCAGAGCGAGCGAGCAGTACTTC.